This T cell receptor beta chain stems from a study of OX40 agonist ivuxolimab in advanced cancers. At the level of the study: Patients were under 90% male with ages roughly 20 to 85, mean approximately 62. Under the entry rules, prior anti-PD-1, anti-PD-L1 or anti-CTLA-4 therapy was allowed, and approximately 36% had some. General study results and limits: On average, a greater number of expanded clones characterised CD8+ T cells relative to CD4+. Researchers did not establish what antigens the expanded peripheral T cells target.

Germline V gives CDR1 MNHEY, CDR2 SVGAGI. The CDR3 is 15 amino acids. The germline V and J ends were trimmed by 6 bases and 3 bases, with 14 bases remaining between them. Turning to this clone: Its antigen is currently unknown.

TCRdb keeps only in-frame clones here, not all; method: immunoSEQ multiplex PCR. The sample includes 70,000 to 85,000 clones, over 85% of them seen just once. This TCR was sampled from an adult with an advanced solid tumor such as melanoma, head and neck, liver or kidney cancer. The sequenced sample was CD4+ or CD8+ T cells sorted from blood, obtained in a trial of the OX40 agonist ivuxolimab. The V call is TRBV6-5, the J call TRBJ2-2; the D is unclear. The CDR3 sequence: CASSLRAQHTGELFF. CDR3 DNA sequence: TGTGCCAGCAGCCTGAGAGCCCAACACACCGGGGAGCTGTTTTTT.